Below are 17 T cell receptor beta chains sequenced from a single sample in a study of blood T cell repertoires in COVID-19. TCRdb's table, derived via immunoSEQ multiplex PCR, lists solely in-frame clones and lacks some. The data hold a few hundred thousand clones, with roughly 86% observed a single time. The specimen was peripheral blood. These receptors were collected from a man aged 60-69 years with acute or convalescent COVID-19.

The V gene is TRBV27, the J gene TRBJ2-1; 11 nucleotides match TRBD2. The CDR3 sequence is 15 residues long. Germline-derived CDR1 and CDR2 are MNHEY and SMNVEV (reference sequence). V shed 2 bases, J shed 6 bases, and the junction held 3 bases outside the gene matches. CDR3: CASSLRLAGPNEQFF. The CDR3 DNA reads TGTGCCAGCAGTTTAAGACTAGCGGGGCCCAATGAGCAGTTCTTC.

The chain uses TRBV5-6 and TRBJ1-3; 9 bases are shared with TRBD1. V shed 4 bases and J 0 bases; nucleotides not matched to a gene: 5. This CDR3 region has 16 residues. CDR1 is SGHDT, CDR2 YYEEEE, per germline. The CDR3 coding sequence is TGTGCCAGCAGCGCCGGACAGGGGTTCTCTGGAAACACCATATATTTT. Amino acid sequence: CASSAGQGFSGNTIYF. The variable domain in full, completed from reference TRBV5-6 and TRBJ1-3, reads DAGVTQSPTHLIKTRGQQVTLRCSPKSGHDTVSWYQQALGQGPQFIFQYYEEEERQRGNFPDRFSGHQFPNYSSELNVNALLLGDSALYLCASSAGQGFSGNTIYFGEGSWLTVV.

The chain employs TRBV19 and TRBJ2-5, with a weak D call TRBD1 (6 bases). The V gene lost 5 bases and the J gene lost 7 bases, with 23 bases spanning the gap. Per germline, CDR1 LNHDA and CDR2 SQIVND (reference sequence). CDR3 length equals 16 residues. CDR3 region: CASSLDPTGDLGTQYF. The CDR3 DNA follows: TGTGCCAGTAGTCTCGACCCGACAGGCGACCTAGGGACCCAGTACTTC.

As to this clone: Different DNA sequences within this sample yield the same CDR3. In nucleotides, the CDR3 is TGTGCCAGCAGCTTGGCCCTTGAGACCCAGTACTTC. Its translation is CASSLALETQYF. This chain joins TRBV5-4 and TRBJ2-5; D gene ambiguous. The germline CDR1 and CDR2 sequences are SGHNT and YYREEE (reference sequence). This CDR3 spans 12 amino acids. V gave up 0 bases and J gave up 5 bases, with 5 bases separating them.

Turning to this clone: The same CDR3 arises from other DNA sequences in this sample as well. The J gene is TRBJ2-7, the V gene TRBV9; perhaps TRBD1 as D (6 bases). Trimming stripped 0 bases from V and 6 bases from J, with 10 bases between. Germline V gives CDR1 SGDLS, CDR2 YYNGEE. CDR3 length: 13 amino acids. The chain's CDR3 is CASSVARGSEQYF. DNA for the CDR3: TGTGCCAGCAGCGTAGCCAGGGGCAGCGAGCAGTACTTC.

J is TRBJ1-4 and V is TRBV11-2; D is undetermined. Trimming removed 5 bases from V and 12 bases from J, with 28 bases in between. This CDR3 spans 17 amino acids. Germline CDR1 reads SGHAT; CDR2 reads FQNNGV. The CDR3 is CASSPPSGGLKWRQLFF. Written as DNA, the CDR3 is TGTGCCAGCAGCCCCCCATCCGGCGGGTTAAAATGGAGGCAACTGTTTTTT.

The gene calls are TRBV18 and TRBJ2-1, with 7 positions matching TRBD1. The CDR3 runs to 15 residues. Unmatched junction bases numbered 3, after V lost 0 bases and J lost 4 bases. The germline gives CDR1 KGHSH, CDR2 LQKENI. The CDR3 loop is CASSPPWTGYNEQFF. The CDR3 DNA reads TGTGCCAGCTCACCACCATGGACAGGTTACAATGAGCAGTTCTTC.

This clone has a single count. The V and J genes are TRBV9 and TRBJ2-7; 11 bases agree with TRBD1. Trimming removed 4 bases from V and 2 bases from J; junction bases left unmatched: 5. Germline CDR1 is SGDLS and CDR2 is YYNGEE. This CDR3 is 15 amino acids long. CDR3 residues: CASSPRTGGTYEQYF. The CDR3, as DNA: TGTGCCAGCAGCCCCAGGACAGGGGGCACCTACGAGCAGTACTTC.

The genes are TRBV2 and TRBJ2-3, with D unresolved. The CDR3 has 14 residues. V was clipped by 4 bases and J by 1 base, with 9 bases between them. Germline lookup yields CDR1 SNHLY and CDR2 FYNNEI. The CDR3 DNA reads TGTGCCAGCAGTGTGAACACAGGCACAGATACGCAGTATTTT. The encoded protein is CASSVNTGTDTQYF. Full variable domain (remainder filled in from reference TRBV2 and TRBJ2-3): EPEVTQTPSHQVTQMGQEVILRCVPISNHLYFYWYRQILGQKVEFLVSFYNNEISEKSEIFDDQFSVERPDGSNFTLKIRSTKLEDSAMYFCASSVNTGTDTQYFGPGTRLTVL.

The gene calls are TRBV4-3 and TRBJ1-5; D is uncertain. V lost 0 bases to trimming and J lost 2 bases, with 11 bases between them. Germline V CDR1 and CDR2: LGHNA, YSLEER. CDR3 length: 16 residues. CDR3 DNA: TGCGCCAGCAGCCAAGACGGTAACGGGGGCAATCAGCCCCAGCATTTT. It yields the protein CASSQDGNGGNQPQHF.

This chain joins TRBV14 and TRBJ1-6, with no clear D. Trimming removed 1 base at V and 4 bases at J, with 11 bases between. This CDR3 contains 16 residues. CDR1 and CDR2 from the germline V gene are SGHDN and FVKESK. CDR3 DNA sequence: TGTGCCAGCAGCCAAGTCCCTGCGGAGTATAATTCACCCCTCCACTTT. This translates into CASSQVPAEYNSPLHF.

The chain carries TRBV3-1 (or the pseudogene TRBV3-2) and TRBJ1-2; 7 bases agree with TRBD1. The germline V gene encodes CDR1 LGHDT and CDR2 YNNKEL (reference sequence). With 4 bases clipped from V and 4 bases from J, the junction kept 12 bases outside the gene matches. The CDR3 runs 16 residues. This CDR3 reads CASSLRGDRWSYGYTF. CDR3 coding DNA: TGTGCCAGCAGCCTAAGGGGGGACAGATGGAGCTATGGCTACACCTTC.

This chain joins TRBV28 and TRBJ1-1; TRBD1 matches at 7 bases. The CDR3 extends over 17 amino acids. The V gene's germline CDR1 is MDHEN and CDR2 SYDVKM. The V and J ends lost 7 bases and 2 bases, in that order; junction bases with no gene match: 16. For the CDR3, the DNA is TGTGCCAGCAACGACAGGGACAGACGAATAACAAACACTGAAGCTTTCTTT. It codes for CASNDRDRRITNTEAFF.

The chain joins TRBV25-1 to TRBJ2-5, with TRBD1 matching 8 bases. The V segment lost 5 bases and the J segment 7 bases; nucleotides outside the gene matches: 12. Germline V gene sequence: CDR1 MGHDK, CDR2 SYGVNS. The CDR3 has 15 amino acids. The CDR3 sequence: CASSSRDRLGGTQYF. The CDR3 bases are TGTGCCAGCAGTTCCCGGGACAGGCTCGGTGGGACCCAGTACTTC.

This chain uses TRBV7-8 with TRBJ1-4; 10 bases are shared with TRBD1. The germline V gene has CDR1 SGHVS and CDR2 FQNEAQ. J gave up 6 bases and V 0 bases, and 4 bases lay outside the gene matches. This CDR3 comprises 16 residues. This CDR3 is CASSLARGQGDEKLFF. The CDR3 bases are TGTGCCAGCAGCTTAGCGAGAGGACAGGGGGATGAAAAACTGTTTTTT.

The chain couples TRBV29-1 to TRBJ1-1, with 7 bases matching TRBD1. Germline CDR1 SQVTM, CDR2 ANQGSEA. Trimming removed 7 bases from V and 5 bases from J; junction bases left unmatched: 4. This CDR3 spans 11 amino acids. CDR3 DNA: TGCAGCGCCCAGACAGGGACTGAAGCTTTCTTT. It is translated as CSAQTGTEAFF.

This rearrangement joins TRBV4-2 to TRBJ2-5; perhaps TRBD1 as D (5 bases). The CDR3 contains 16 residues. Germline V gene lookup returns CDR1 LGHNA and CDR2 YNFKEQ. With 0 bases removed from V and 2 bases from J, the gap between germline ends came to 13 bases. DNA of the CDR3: TGTGCCAGCAGCCAAGAAAAGGGGCGCCCACAAGAGACCCAGTACTTC. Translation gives CASSQEKGRPQETQYF.